Listed below are T cell receptor beta chains from one sample, sequenced in a study of CD8 T cells in ankylosing spondylitis. TCRdb reprocessed the 5' RACE reads with MiXCR, giving one entry per CDR3 protein. The sample consists of 250,000 or so distinct CDR3 sequences, roughly a quarter of them appearing once. Sequencing was carried out using blood, either unsorted or a sorted T cell fraction (not recorded which). The receptor source for this set is a male donor with ankylosing spondylitis or in good health (not recorded which). The CDR3 runs from the conserved cysteine through the conserved F or W. The D gene is left open where the match is weak. Size is omitted from some rows. Given values are once, few, many or a class for expanded clones.

abundance	d_gene	v_gene	j_gene	CDR3aa	CDR3nt
few	NA	TRBV20-1	TRBJ2-3	CSASQAKGNTDTQYF	TGCAGTGCGTCCCAGGCGAAGGGAAACACAGATACGCAGTATTTT
few	TRBD1	TRBV5-5	TRBJ1-5	CASSLVPGQANQPQHF	TGTGCCAGCAGCTTGGTACCTGGACAGGCAAATCAGCCCCAGCATTTT
many	NA	TRBV7-8	TRBJ1-1	CASSREPLTEAFF	TGTGCCAGCAGTCGGGAGCCCTTAACTGAAGCTTTCTTT
many	TRBD1	TRBV6-7	TRBJ1-1	CASSYPGQNRREAFF	TGTGCCAGCAGTTACCCGGGACAGAATCGGCGTGAAGCTTTCTTT
many	NA	TRBV20-1	TRBJ1-2	CSAKRGTNYGYTF	TGCAGTGCTAAGAGGGGGACTAACTATGGCTACACCTTC
NA	NA	TRBV3-1	TRBJ2-5	CASSQAGRRGETQYF	TGTGCCAGCAGCCAAGCAGGTCGGCGGGGAGAGACCCAGTACTTC
many	NA	TRBV12-3/TRBV12-4	TRBJ1-5	CASSLGGTSGNQPQHF	TGTGCCAGCAGTTTAGGCGGCACCTCCGGGAATCAGCCCCAGCATTTT
many	NA	TRBV29-1	TRBJ2-7	CSVEEASKYEQYF	TGCAGCGTTGAAGAGGCCAGTAAGTACGAGCAGTACTTC
few	NA	TRBV20-1	TRBJ2-2	CSARDTNTGELFF	TGCAGTGCTAGGGACACGAACACCGGGGAGCTGTTTTTT
few	NA	TRBV25-1	TRBJ1-1	CASSETQPGRLNTEAFF	TGTGCCAGCAGTGAGACTCAACCGGGACGGCTGAACACTGAAGCTTTCTTT
many	NA	TRBV28	TRBJ2-3	CASSQGGATDTQYF	TGTGCCAGCAGTCAGGGGGGGGCCACAGATACGCAGTATTTT
many	NA	TRBV6-1	TRBJ1-1	CASTKTAKNTEAFF	TGTGCCAGTACAAAGACAGCGAAGAACACTGAAGCTTTCTTT
NA	NA	TRBV6-1	TRBJ2-7	CASSQRNSQPEQYF	TGTGCCAGCAGTCAGAGGAATTCCCAGCCCGAGCAGTACTTC
few	NA	TRBV7-2	TRBJ2-3	CASTSPGGTDTQYF	TGTGCCAGCACCTCCCCGGGTGGCACAGATACGCAGTATTTT
NA	TRBD1	TRBV4-1	TRBJ2-7	CASSPTGGVYEQYF	TGCGCCAGCAGCCCGACAGGGGGTGTTTACGAGCAGTACTTC
few	NA	TRBV20-1	TRBJ2-1	CSAKSGGVIYNEQFF	TGCAGTGCCAAGAGTGGAGGGGTAATCTACAATGAGCAGTTCTTC
many	NA	TRBV12-3/TRBV12-4	TRBJ1-1	CASSFREGTEAFF	TGTGCCAGCAGTTTTCGGGAGGGCACTGAAGCTTTCTTT
NA	TRBD1	TRBV5-1	TRBJ2-7	CASSLRILGTGKYEQYF	TGCGCCAGCAGCTTGAGAATCTTAGGGACAGGCAAATACGAGCAGTACTTC
NA	NA	TRBV21-1	TRBJ2-1	CASSKARGQGPIYNEQFF	TGTGCCAGCAGCAAAGCAAGGGGGCAGGGCCCTATTTACAATGAGCAGTTCTTC
NA	NA	TRBV13	TRBJ2-7	CASSLDRISYEQYF	TGTGCCAGCAGCTTGGACAGAATCTCCTACGAGCAGTACTTC
NA	TRBD2	TRBV4-1	TRBJ2-1	CASSQGTSGDNEQFF	TGCGCCAGCAGCCAGGGGACTAGCGGGGATAATGAGCAGTTCTTC
many	NA	TRBV20-1	TRBJ1-5	CSAAGNQPQHF	TGCAGTGCCGCAGGGAATCAGCCCCAGCATTTT
NA	NA	TRBV15	TRBJ2-1	CATSSNRGLSSYNEQFF	TGTGCCACCAGCAGCAACCGGGGGCTGAGCTCCTACAATGAGCAGTTCTTC
many	NA	TRBV20-1	TRBJ2-7	CSARDYKTETYEQYF	TGCAGTGCTAGAGATTATAAGACTGAAACCTACGAGCAGTACTTC
few	TRBD1	TRBV12-3/TRBV12-4	TRBJ2-2	CASSWGQLNTGELFF	TGTGCCAGCAGTTGGGGACAGCTGAACACCGGGGAGCTGTTTTTT
many	NA	TRBV11-2	TRBJ2-2	CASSSTSTRELFF	TGTGCCAGCAGCTCCACTAGTACCCGGGAGCTGTTTTTT
many	NA	TRBV28	TRBJ1-1	CASSLWTLNTEAFF	TGTGCCAGCAGTTTATGGACTCTGAACACTGAAGCTTTCTTT
NA	TRBD1	TRBV12-3/TRBV12-4	TRBJ1-2	CASSVVRGDGYTF	TGTGCCAGCAGTGTGGTCAGGGGGGATGGCTACACCTTC
many	NA	TRBV29-1	TRBJ2-3	CSGRGRDWGDTQYF	TGCAGCGGACGGGGGCGAGACTGGGGAGATACGCAGTATTTT
NA	NA	TRBV7-8	TRBJ2-1	CASSLLGGLYNEQFF	TGTGCCAGCAGCCTGCTGGGGGGCCTCTACAATGAGCAGTTCTTC
NA	NA	TRBV25-1	TRBJ2-7	CASSDTRYEQYF	TGTGCCAGCAGTGACACCAGATACGAGCAGTACTTC
NA	NA	TRBV12-3/TRBV12-4	TRBJ2-4	CASSLALRTIAKNIQYF	TGTGCCAGCAGTTTAGCGCTTCGGACAATAGCCAAAAACATTCAGTACTTC
many	NA	TRBV6-5	TRBJ2-7	CASSFVGEQYF	TGTGCCAGCAGCTTCGTTGGGGAGCAGTACTTC
NA	NA	TRBV29-1	TRBJ2-5	CSVEDPVSETQYF	TGCAGCGTTGAAGATCCCGTCTCGGAGACCCAGTACTTC
NA	NA	TRBV11-2	TRBJ2-1	CASRSGTGHNEQFF	TGTGCCAGCAGATCCGGGACTGGTCACAATGAGCAGTTCTTC
many	TRBD1	TRBV6-1	TRBJ2-2	CASRRDRLNTGELFF	TGTGCCAGCAGAAGGGACAGGCTGAACACCGGGGAGCTGTTTTTT
NA	NA	TRBV12-3/TRBV12-4	TRBJ1-5	CASSLAAGVGQPQHF	TGTGCCAGCAGTTTAGCAGCGGGGGTAGGTCAGCCCCAGCATTTT
NA	NA	TRBV24-1	TRBJ2-5	CATSDPGHGGTQYF	TGTGCCACCAGTGACCCGGGACACGGAGGGACCCAGTACTTC
NA	TRBD2	TRBV6-5	TRBJ2-7	CTSSYAGLAGVVGEQYF	TGTACCAGCAGTTACGCGGGACTAGCGGGGGTAGTGGGGGAGCAGTACTTC
many	NA	TRBV5-1	TRBJ2-1	CASTKGPNNEQFF	TGCGCCAGCACTAAGGGACCCAACAATGAGCAGTTCTTC
few	NA	TRBV20-1	TRBJ2-2	CSARSPGYTGELFF	TGCAGTGCTAGGAGTCCAGGATACACCGGGGAGCTGTTTTTT
many	NA	TRBV5-1	TRBJ2-5	CASSPGERGQETQYF	TGCGCCAGCAGCCCGGGGGAAAGGGGACAAGAGACCCAGTACTTC
many	TRBD2	TRBV20-1	TRBJ2-5	CSEAPSGGAETQYF	TGCAGTGAGGCGCCTAGCGGGGGGGCGGAGACCCAGTACTTC
few	NA	TRBV6-1	TRBJ2-3	CASSEGLPFTDTQYF	TGTGCCAGCAGTGAGGGACTCCCATTCACAGATACGCAGTATTTT
NA	NA	TRBV12-3/TRBV12-4	TRBJ2-7	CASSLGGEPYEQYF	TGTGCCAGCAGTTTAGGAGGGGAGCCCTACGAGCAGTACTTC
NA	TRBD1	TRBV7-9	TRBJ2-7	CASSNAGQDEQYF	TGTGCCAGCAGCAACGCTGGACAGGACGAGCAGTACTTC
many	TRBD1	TRBV20-1	TRBJ1-1	CSARVFLGQGVTEAFF	TGCAGTGCTAGAGTGTTCTTGGGGCAGGGGGTCACTGAAGCTTTCTTT
NA	TRBD1	TRBV6-1	TRBJ2-7	CASRTPRQGYGEQYF	TGTGCCAGCAGGACGCCGCGACAGGGATATGGCGAGCAGTACTTC